The 18 T cell receptor beta chains listed next were all sequenced from one sample in a study of cytomegalovirus exposure and HLA in healthy donors. The repertoire was sequenced with immunoSEQ multiplex PCR; TCRdb's copy has only in-frame clones and lacks some. The top ten hold over 0.95% of the sample, which has 200,000 to 300,000 clones, approximately 83% seen once. The source material was PBMCs. All receptors derive from a woman aged 30 to 39 in good health and CMV-seropositive.

This sequence joins TRBV2 and TRBJ1-1; D is unclear. The V end was cut by 1 base, the J end by 1 base, with 10 bases between. This CDR3 comprises 15 residues. Germline assignment: CDR1 SNHLY and CDR2 FYNNEI. The DNA of the CDR3 is TGTGCCAGCAGTGAAGATCTCCTGCGGAACACTGAAGCTTTCTTT. Residues: CASSEDLLRNTEAFF.

This chain uses TRBV9 with TRBJ2-1; D might be TRBD2 (6 bases). Trimming pared 2 bases from V and 0 bases from J, leaving 9 bases between. Germline assignment: CDR1 SGDLS and CDR2 YYNGEE. This CDR3 has 15 amino acids. In nucleotides, the CDR3 is TGTGCCAGCAGCGTTGGGGGGAACTCCTACAATGAGCAGTTCTTC. Translation gives CASSVGGNSYNEQFF.

CDR3 nucleotide sequence: TGTGCCAGTAGTATAGTAAGCGGAGGCGCCAAAAACATTCAGTACTTC. Translating gives CASSIVSGGAKNIQYF. The chain combines TRBV19 with TRBJ2-4, with D possibly being TRBD2 (5 bases). CDR1 LNHDA and CDR2 SQIVND come from the germline V gene (reference sequence). CDR3 length: 16 residues. V lost 1 base to trimming and J lost 1 base, with 11 bases between them.

The rearrangement joins TRBV29-1 to TRBJ2-3; D perhaps matches TRBD2 (5 bases). V lost 7 bases to trimming and J lost 6 bases, with 20 bases between them. CDR3 length equals 14 residues. The germline gives CDR1 SQVTM, CDR2 ANQGSEA. The CDR3 DNA sequence: TGCAGCGCTGTCACTTCGGGATGGAGGGATACGCAGTATTTT. Amino acid sequence: CSAVTSGWRDTQYF.

V gene TRBV5-1 combines with J gene TRBJ1-2; TRBD1 agrees at 7 bases. The CDR3 covers 15 residues. Germline CDR1 is SGHRS and CDR2 is YFSETQ. Germline trimming cut 0 bases from V and 1 base from J; bases unmatched to any gene: 3. CDR3: CASSLGDRHNYGYTF. The CDR3 DNA reads TGCGCCAGCAGCTTGGGGGACAGACATAACTATGGCTACACCTTC.

V is TRBV4-1 and J is TRBJ1-2, with TRBD1 as a possible D gene (6 bases). The length of the CDR3 is 15 residues. Germline V CDR1 and CDR2: MGHRA, YSYEKL. V was clipped by 5 bases and J by 0 bases, with 13 bases between them. This chain's CDR3 is CASSERTAPNYGYTF. The CDR3 DNA is TGCGCCAGCAGCGAACGGACAGCTCCTAACTATGGCTACACCTTC.

The genes are TRBV5-1 and TRBJ2-1; TRBD2 matches at 14 bases. V lost 2 bases, J lost 10 bases, and 8 bases stayed unmatched. Germline CDR1 and CDR2: SGHRS and YFSETQ. The CDR3 runs 16 residues. CDR3 nucleotides: TGCGCCAGCAGCTTCAATCCCGGGACTAGCGGGAGCGAGCAGTTCTTC. This codes for CASSFNPGTSGSEQFF.

The chain combines TRBV9 with TRBJ1-4; 8 bases map to TRBD1. The CDR3 covers 14 residues. V lost 4 bases to trimming and J lost 7 bases; unmatched junction nucleotides: 6. Germline CDR1 is SGDLS and CDR2 is YYNGEE. CDR3 in DNA: TGTGCCAGCAGCAGGACAGGGAGGGGTGAAAAACTGTTTTTT. It codes for CASSRTGRGEKLFF.

The genes are TRBV6-1 and TRBJ2-1, with 15 bases fitting TRBD2. The CDR3 totals 15 residues. The germline V gene has CDR1 MNHNS and CDR2 SASEGT. V trimming: 8 bases; J trimming: 6 bases; junction bases outside the gene matches: 5. The CDR3 DNA reads TGTGCCAGCGGGGGACTAGCGGGAGGACCCAATGAGCAGTTCTTC. This encodes CASGGLAGGPNEQFF.

The V call is TRBV6-1, the J call TRBJ1-2; tentative D call: TRBD1 (6 bases). Germline V gene lookup returns CDR1 MNHNS and CDR2 SASEGT. The ends were cut back, 5 bases at V and 7 bases at J, with 14 bases in the middle. CDR3 length: 13 amino acids. The CDR3 is CASSPPRGAGYTF. In nucleotides, the CDR3 is TGTGCCAGCAGTCCCCCCAGGGGCGCTGGCTACACCTTC.

V usage is TRBV10-2 and J usage is TRBJ2-3, with TRBD2 identical over 8 bases. CDR1 is WSHSY, CDR2 SAAADI, per germline. J gave up 5 bases and V 7 bases, and 35 bases lay outside the gene matches. The CDR3 totals 23 residues. The CDR3 DNA is TGCGCCAGCACCCAGACCTATGGGTACGCACCGACTAGCCGGGAGGGCTATGGAGATACGCAGTATTTT. It is translated as CASTQTYGYAPTSREGYGDTQYF.

V is TRBV27 and J is TRBJ2-1; D gene uncertain. Trimming cost V 5 bases and J 3 bases, with 23 bases left between them. Germline CDR1 and CDR2: MNHEY and SMNVEV (reference sequence). This CDR3 region has 18 residues. Here the CDR3 reads CASSLRRLASGGYNEQFF. As DNA, the CDR3 is TGTGCCAGCAGTCTCCGACGATTAGCTAGTGGCGGCTACAATGAGCAGTTCTTC.

The chain is built from TRBV11-3 and TRBJ2-5, with D perhaps TRBD1 (5 bases). Germline V gene lookup returns CDR1 SGHNT and CDR2 YENEEA. CDR3 length: 13 residues. Between the trimmed V and J ends, which lost 3 bases and 3 bases, there was a span of 8 bases. CDR3 loop: CASSFSREETQYF. Written as DNA, the CDR3 is TGTGCCAGCAGCTTCTCCAGGGAAGAGACCCAGTACTTC. Variable domain in full (rest from reference TRBV11-3 and TRBJ2-5): EAGVVQSPRYKIIEKKQPVAFWCNPISGHNTLYWYLQNLGQGPELLIRYENEEAVDDSQLPKDRFSAERLKGVDSTLKIQPAELGDSAVYLCASSFSREETQYFGPGTRLLVL.

The chain combines TRBV6-4 with TRBJ1-2; D is undetermined. This CDR3 comprises 11 residues. V lost 8 bases and J lost 13, with 17 bases in between. Germline CDR1 MRHNA, CDR2 SNTAGT. The CDR3 loop is CASRVGVLSTF. The CDR3 region has the DNA TGTGCCAGCCGTGTTGGTGTTTTGAGCACCTTC.

The chain carries TRBV6-4 and TRBJ2-2; tentative D call: TRBD2 (5 bases). The CDR3 consists of 16 residues. CDR1 MRHNA and CDR2 SNTAGT come from the germline V gene. The V end lost 3 bases, the J end lost 5 bases, and 16 bases lay between the germline ends. The CDR3 loop reads CASSEGGYDYTGELFF. CDR3 DNA sequence: TGTGCCAGCAGTGAAGGCGGGTATGATTATACCGGGGAGCTGTTTTTT.

A note on this clone: Within the sample, other DNA sequences also encode this same CDR3. The CDR3 DNA sequence: TGTGCCAGCAGCTTAGGACACTACGAGCAGTACTTC. Protein sequence: CASSLGHYEQYF. The J gene is TRBJ2-7, the V gene TRBV5-4, with D possibly being TRBD1 (5 bases). V lost 2 bases and J lost 3, with 6 bases in between. CDR1 SGHNT and CDR2 YYREEE come from the germline V gene (reference sequence). CDR3 length: 12 residues.

This clone showed up just a few times. This chain uses TRBV28 with TRBJ1-5, with no clear D. V lost 3 bases, J lost 4 bases, and 13 bases lay in between. The CDR3 extends over 15 amino acids. CDR1 MDHEN and CDR2 SYDVKM come from the germline V gene. The CDR3 protein is CASSFELRLNQPQHF. The CDR3 DNA reads as TGTGCCAGCAGTTTTGAGTTGAGGTTAAATCAGCCCCAGCATTTT. The full variable domain, completed using reference TRBV28 and TRBJ1-5, is DVKVTQSSRYLVKRTGEKVFLECVQDMDHENMFWYRQDPGLGLRLIYFSYDVKMKEKGDIPEGYSVSREKKERFSLILESASTNQTSMYLCASSFELRLNQPQHFGDGTRLSIL.

This chain links TRBV6-5 with TRBJ2-5; D not resolved. Trimming took 3 bases from V and 5 from J, leaving 16 bases between them. Looked up from germline, CDR1 is MNHEY and CDR2 is SVGAGI. The CDR3 has 15 amino acids. The CDR3: CASSYSTSIRETQYF. Here the CDR3 DNA reads TGTGCCAGCAGTTATTCTACATCCATCAGGGAGACCCAGTACTTC.